The source of this T cell receptor (beta chain) is a study of T cell responses to AZD1222 COVID-19 vaccine. The germline V gene has CDR1 MNHEY and CDR2 SVGAGI. The CDR3 has 13 residues. With 3 bases removed from V and 2 bases from J, the gap between germline ends came to 5 bases. Findings and limits, study-wide: Most donors were white British, females outnumbered males, and clonal diversity was possibly underestimated. Only a handful of AZD1222 recipients were seropositive at baseline.

As concerns this clone: The antigen remains undetermined.

Repertoires were generated with immunoSEQ multiplex PCR, while TCRdb's copy carries only in-frame clones and drops some. The sample records about 86,000 clones, about 90% being singletons. The rearrangement joins TRBV6-5 to TRBJ1-5; D remains unclear. The starting material was peripheral blood, obtained on day 0 of MenACWY control vaccination. The receptor's source is an adult in good health. The CDR3, as DNA: TGTGCCAGCAGTTATAGAGGCAATCAGCCCCAGCATTTT. This translates into CASSYRGNQPQHF.